This paragraph covers one TCR beta chain sequence. Its antigen is not identified. TCR beta CDR3 sequences were amplified from RNA transcripts. The primer set for the first-round RT-PCR of the TCR CDR3 was HTBI. TCRdb re-called the multiplex PCR reads with MiXCR, one entry per CDR3 protein. The table lists approximately 400,000 distinct CDR3 sequences, about 15% of them singletons. This sample was included in a study of T cells in Graves' hyperthyroidism and ophthalmopathy. The CDR3 runs 17 residues. The V end lost 3 bases, the J end lost 5 bases, and 20 bases lay between the germline ends. Germline V gives CDR1 MGHRA, CDR2 YSYEKL. Study-level findings and limits: Blood shared most expanded thyroid clonotypes above 0.001.

The specimen was blood. This clonotype was sampled from a woman aged 25 to 39 with Graves' ophthalmopathy. The rearrangement links TRBV4-1 to TRBJ1-5; D is uncertain. CDR3 nucleotide sequence: TGCGCCAGCAGCCAGGGAGGCCGGAGCCGGGTCGATCAGCCCCAGCATTTT. It specifies CASSQGGRSRVDQPQHF.